Sequencing of this TCR beta chain was carried out in a study of T cell repertoires in cytomegalovirus infection (dated by TCRdb to the late 2010s). Notes on the research overall: The HLA type of each donor mattered for the analysis, because public TCR beta signatures pointed to carriage of CMV infection along with the matching HLA type.

CDR1 and CDR2 are drawn from the germline V gene: KGHSH, LQKENI. The junction shows trimming of 4 bases on V and 0 bases on J, plus 15 bases between the germline ends. From its cysteine to its phenylalanine, the CDR3 spans 16 amino acids. Only the CDR3 portion is preserved as DNA: 48 bases, with reading frame beginning at the first base. As regards this clonotype: Its recognized antigen is unknown. One base away there is no much larger clone; base qualities are not given.

The investigation overall reported the following: Carriers of CMV infection plus the relevant HLA type were discriminated by the cumulative frequency of public TCR beta family members in the study cohort and in an independent roughly 400-donor cohort. The ex vivo response was dominated by HLA-C-restricted CMV-specific TCR beta clonotypes, and the single most frequent clonotype in two of eight donors was supplied by these HLA-C-restricted clonotypes.

Sequencing was performed on an Illumina HiSeq 1500. TCRdb cleaned the public reads at Q25 with fastp, built clones with MiXCR and kept in-frame beta chains. Every CDR3 protein is listed once, alongside the most common genes and DNA of its rows. This sample gives fewer than 250,000 distinct CDR3 sequences in total; 9% to 15% of them show up just once. 1.5% to 2% of the sample lies in the top ten. The specimen sequenced was PBMCs. The sequence joins TRBV18 to TRBJ1-1; confidence is insufficient to name the D gene. This receptor was identified in a human donor in good health (CMV status not recorded). Some clones in this sample may be carry-over from other donors' samples. The CDR3 protein is CASSLMTGHMNTEAFF. The nucleotide sequence is given as TGTGCCAGCTCACTTATGACTGGGCACATGAACACTGAAGCTTTCTTT.